Below, 17 T cell receptor beta chains from the same sample are listed, as sequenced in a study of T-cell reconstitution after alpha-beta-depleted transplantation in children. Molecular barcoding with unique molecular identifiers was used for the TCRbeta library. Each CDR3 protein is one row after TCRdb ran MiXCR on the PCR reads. The sample lists around 200,000 distinct CDR3 sequences, 8.5% to 10% seen once, with about 6.2% in the top ten. The sample consisted of PBMCs from the stem cell graft donor, taken from the stem cell graft. Source of these receptors: a human donor who donated a stem cell graft to a child with acute lymphoblastic leukemia.

In its sample, this clonotype was seen many times. The chain combines TRBV27 with TRBJ1-6; D may be TRBD1 (5 bases). V was shortened by 6 bases and J by 5 bases, with 11 bases between the two germline ends. Germline values: CDR1 MNHEY, CDR2 SMNVEV (reference sequence). The CDR3 runs to 14 residues. DNA of the CDR3: TGTGCCAGCAGAAGGGGAACGCATAATTCACCCCTCCACTTT. It specifies CASRRGTHNSPLHF.

This clonotype was detected a few times. This chain connects TRBV7-2 to TRBJ1-4, with 7 bases identical to TRBD1. Germline V gives CDR1 SGHTA, CDR2 FQGNSA. With V trimmed by 5 bases and J by 2 bases, 8 bases remained unmatched. This CDR3 region has 16 residues. The CDR3 protein is CASSSRQGATNEKLFF. The DNA of the CDR3 is TGTGCCAGCAGCAGCAGACAGGGAGCTACTAATGAAAAACTGTTTTTT.

The chain links TRBV20-1 to TRBJ2-3; possibly TRBD1 for D (7 bases). V shed 6 bases and J shed 0 bases, with 16 bases lying between them. Looked up from germline, CDR1 is DFQATT and CDR2 is SNEGSKA (reference sequence). There are 15 residues in the CDR3. CDR3 residues: CSANDRDSSTDTQYF. DNA of the CDR3: TGCAGTGCAAATGACAGGGACTCTAGCACAGATACGCAGTATTTT.

As regards this clonotype: Since a much larger clone is just one base distant, this may be a read error. The chain is built from TRBV5-1 and TRBJ2-1, with no clear D. The germline V and J ends were trimmed by 0 bases and 4 bases, with 14 bases remaining between them. Germline-derived CDR1 and CDR2 are SGHRS and YFSETQ. The CDR3 runs 16 residues. Here the CDR3 reads CASSLALHSCYNEQFF. CDR3 nucleotides: TGCGCCAGCAGCTTGGCCCTACACAGTTGTTACAATGAGCAGTTCTTC. The variable domain in full, completed from reference TRBV5-1 and TRBJ2-1, reads KAGVTQTPRYLIKTRGQQVTLSCSPISGHRSVSWYQQTPGQGLQFLFEYFSETQRNKGNFPGRFSGRQFSNSRSEMNVSTLELGDSALYLCASSLALHSCYNEQFFGPGTRLTVL.

This clonotype was observed at least ten times. The chain employs TRBV12-3 or TRBV12-4 and TRBJ1-4; D is uncertain. This CDR3 contains 13 residues. V was trimmed by 3 bases and J by 5 bases, leaving 7 bases between them. Here the CDR3 reads CASSLGGNEKLFF. CDR3 nucleotide sequence: TGTGCCAGCAGTTTGGGAGGGAATGAAAAACTGTTTTTT.

Only a few counts were recorded for this clonotype. The rearrangement joins TRBV7-6 to TRBJ1-5; D is perhaps TRBD1 (6 bases). V was shortened by 4 bases and J by 7 bases, with 20 bases between the two germline ends. CDR1 is SGHVS, CDR2 FNYEAQ, per germline. The CDR3 is 16 amino acids. The CDR3 DNA is TGTGCCAGCAGCTCCTCTATCGGCAGGGGCGGGCAGCCCCAGCATTTT. Encoded protein: CASSSSIGRGGQPQHF.

This clonotype was observed a few times. The chain has TRBV5-1 and TRBJ1-3; the D gene is possibly TRBD1 (5 bases). CDR1 is SGHRS and CDR2 is YFSETQ in the germline V gene. The germline V and J ends were trimmed by 4 bases and 4 bases, with 15 bases remaining between them. This CDR3 is 15 amino acids long. CDR3 sequence (DNA): TGCGCCAGCAGCCCTACGGGGGTGACCGGAAACACCATATATTTT. It is translated as CASSPTGVTGNTIYF.

The chain has TRBV29-1 and TRBJ1-1; D is uncertain. In germline, CDR1 is SQVTM, CDR2 ANQGSEA. This CDR3 spans 14 amino acids. Between the trimmed V and J ends, which lost 7 bases and 1 base, there was a span of 16 bases. DNA for the CDR3: TGCAGCGCCTACCAAAGGACCGCGAACACTGAAGCTTTCTTT. Residues: CSAYQRTANTEAFF.

Only a few counts were recorded for this clonotype. V usage is TRBV20-1 and J usage is TRBJ1-2; D is undetermined. Trimming removed 0 bases from V and 4 bases from J, with 18 bases in between. Germline V lookup: CDR1 DFQATT, CDR2 SNEGSKA (reference sequence). This CDR3 contains 16 residues. The CDR3 DNA follows: TGCAGTGCTAGAGATCCTAGGACTCCATCTGGCTATGGCTACACCTTC. Amino acid sequence: CSARDPRTPSGYGYTF.

The chain links TRBV3-1 to TRBJ2-1, with 16 bases identical to TRBD2. The length of the CDR3 is 16 residues. CDR1 and CDR2 (germline): LGHDT, YNNKEL (reference sequence). The trim removed 0 bases at V and 13 bases at J, leaving 6 bases unmatched. CDR3 in DNA: TGTGCCAGCAGCCAAGATGGGGGACTAGCGGGGGGGCCCCAGTTCTTC. Its translation is CASSQDGGLAGGPQFF.

This clonotype was detected many times. This sequence joins TRBV5-1 and TRBJ2-4; D is uncertain. Per germline, CDR1 SGHRS and CDR2 YFSETQ. V lost 0 bases to trimming and J lost 0 bases, with 7 bases between them. CDR3 size: 15 residues. The CDR3 DNA is TGCGCCAGCAGCTTGGCCTTCGGAGCCAAAAACATTCAGTACTTC. Encoded protein: CASSLAFGAKNIQYF.

This clonotype was counted between two and nine times. The J gene is TRBJ1-4, the V gene TRBV20-1; D ambiguous. There are 13 residues in the CDR3. Trimming took 5 bases from V and 0 from J, leaving 7 bases between them. In germline, CDR1 is DFQATT, CDR2 SNEGSKA (reference sequence). CDR3 DNA sequence: TGCAGTGCTCTACATGCAACTAATGAAAAACTGTTTTTT. Encoded protein: CSALHATNEKLFF.

The genes are TRBV7-9 and TRBJ2-2; D uncertain. The CDR3 length is 14 residues. Germline V lookup: CDR1 SEHNR, CDR2 FQNEAQ (reference sequence). Trimming left V 2 bases short and J 2 bases short, with 6 bases between. The CDR3 reads CASSLSENTGELFF. Written as DNA, the CDR3 is TGTGCCAGCAGCTTATCCGAAAACACCGGGGAGCTGTTTTTT.

The chain recombines TRBV5-6 with TRBJ2-3; 11 bases fit TRBD1. The CDR3 length is 17 residues. Germline-derived CDR1 and CDR2 are SGHDT and YYEEEE. Trimming removed 6 bases from V and 6 bases from J; junction bases left unmatched: 15. DNA for the CDR3: TGTGCCAGCACCCCCCCGCCAGGACAGGGGGCGCGGGATACGCAGTATTTT. It specifies CASTPPPGQGARDTQYF.

This clonotype was picked up many times. The chain employs TRBV5-1 and TRBJ2-3; D uncertain. There are 12 residues in the CDR3. V dropped 1 base and J dropped 4 bases, with 4 bases sitting between them. Germline V gives CDR1 SGHRS, CDR2 YFSETQ. In nucleotides, the CDR3 is TGCGCCAGCAGCTTGTACTCAGATACGCAGTATTTT. Protein sequence: CASSLYSDTQYF.

This clonotype was seen many times. The J gene is TRBJ2-2, the V gene TRBV2; 8 nucleotides line up with TRBD2. Germline V lookup: CDR1 SNHLY, CDR2 FYNNEI. The CDR3 extends over 15 amino acids. V shed 7 bases, J shed 3 bases, and the junction held 7 bases outside the gene matches. This CDR3 is CASNGLAIHTGELFF. The CDR3 coding sequence is TGTGCCAGCAACGGACTAGCAATCCACACCGGGGAGCTGTTTTTT. Using reference TRBV2 and TRBJ2-2 for the parts outside the CDR3, the full variable domain is EPEVTQTPSHQVTQMGQEVILRCVPISNHLYFYWYRQILGQKVEFLVSFYNNEISEKSEIFDDQFSVERPDGSNFTLKIRSTKLEDSAMYFCASNGLAIHTGELFFGEGSRLTVL.

The gene calls are TRBV5-6 and TRBJ2-3; a weak D match, TRBD2 (6 bases). In germline, CDR1 is SGHDT, CDR2 YYEEEE. This CDR3 has 16 amino acids. The germline V and J ends were trimmed by 0 bases and 0 bases, with 11 bases remaining between them. CDR3 nucleotide sequence: TGTGCCAGCAGCTTGGGACTAGACTTTAGCACAGATACGCAGTATTTT. It translates to CASSLGLDFSTDTQYF.